A selection of T cell receptor beta chains follows, all from one sample in a study of cytomegalovirus exposure and HLA in healthy donors. The data were produced by immunoSEQ multiplex PCR, yet TCRdb's version contains in-frame clones alone and is incomplete. The data show 95,000 to 120,000 clones, 65% to 85% seen once. The sequenced sample consisted of PBMCs. These receptors were obtained from a woman aged 25 to 39 in good health and CMV-seropositive. Each CDR3 is given with its conserved first and last residue. Fields, in order: D gene, CDR3 length, V gene, clone size, J gene, CDR3 protein, CDR3 DNA. D genes are given only for firm matches. Size is omitted from some rows. Given values are once, few, many or a class for expanded clones.

.,15,TRBV6-6,.,TRBJ2-5,CASSSRLGKVETQYF,TGTGCCAGCAGTTCCAGACTAGGAAAGGTGGAGACCCAGTACTTC
.,13,TRBV18,.,TRBJ1-1,CASSRDRNTEAFF,TGTGCCAGCTCACGCGACAGGAACACTGAAGCTTTCTTT
TRBD2,15,TRBV27,.,TRBJ2-7,CASTMGGYSTYEQYF,TGTGCCAGCACTATGGGGGGGTATTCCACCTACGAGCAGTACTTC
TRBD1,12,TRBV30,.,TRBJ2-5,CASQDRLETQYF,TGTGCCTCACAGGACAGGCTAGAGACCCAGTACTTC
.,15,TRBV19,.,TRBJ2-7,CASSIGGGETYEQYF,TGTGCCAGTAGTATAGGAGGAGGAGAAACCTACGAGCAGTACTTC
TRBD2,14,TRBV7-9,.,TRBJ2-7,CASSLRTSGYEQYF,TGTGCCAGCAGCTTACGGACTAGCGGCTACGAGCAGTACTTC
TRBD1,15,TRBV11-2,.,TRBJ2-7,CASSHLDRASYEQYF,TGTGCCAGCAGCCACCTGGACAGGGCCTCCTACGAGCAGTACTTC
.,14,TRBV14,.,TRBJ2-7,CASSHSGNSYEQYF,TGTGCCAGCAGCCACTCAGGGAACTCCTACGAGCAGTACTTC
TRBD2,15,TRBV11-2,.,TRBJ2-7,CASSLGLAGNYEQYF,TGTGCCAGCAGCTTGGGTCTAGCGGGAAACTACGAGCAGTACTTC
.,14,TRBV5-6,.,TRBJ2-1,CASTLQWGAFEQFF,TGTGCCAGCACCCTGCAATGGGGAGCTTTTGAGCAGTTCTTC
.,15,TRBV7-9,.,TRBJ2-1,CASSQSSGYLLEQFF,TGTGCCAGCAGTCAGAGCAGCGGCTACCTTCTTGAGCAGTTCTTC
TRBD1,21,TRBV18,.,TRBJ2-2,CASSLRTGRITTTSNTGELFF,TGTGCCAGCTCACTTCGGACAGGGCGTATCACCACCACCTCGAACACCGGGGAGCTGTTTTTT
.,12,TRBV7-6,.,TRBJ2-7,CASCLGRYEQYF,TGTGCCAGCTGCTTAGGGAGGTACGAGCAGTACTTC
.,15,TRBV28,.,TRBJ2-2,CASSFLEANTGELFF,TGTGCCAGCAGTTTCCTAGAGGCTAACACCGGGGAGCTGTTTTTT
.,13,TRBV10-3,.,TRBJ1-2,CAISALDKDGYTF,TGTGCCATCAGTGCGTTGGACAAAGATGGCTACACCTTC
TRBD2,19,TRBV19,.,TRBJ2-1,CASSIPGGRVRGTNNEQFF,TGTGCCAGTAGTATTCCGGGAGGGCGGGTCCGGGGTACGAACAATGAGCAGTTCTTC
.,16,TRBV6-5,once,TRBJ1-3,CASSYSKRGNGNTIYF,TGTGCCAGCAGTTACTCAAAACGGGGAAATGGAAACACCATATATTTT
.,14,TRBV10-3,few,TRBJ1-3,CAISSTYSGNTIYF,TGTGCCATCTCGTCCACCTACTCTGGAAACACCATATATTTT
TRBD1,14,TRBV9,.,TRBJ2-1,CASSVGDRENEQFF,TGTGCCAGCAGCGTAGGGGACAGGGAAAATGAGCAGTTCTTC
TRBD2,15,TRBV4-1,.,TRBJ2-5,CASSHLREGMETQYF,TGCGCCAGCAGCCACCTCCGGGAGGGGATGGAGACCCAGTACTTC
.,14,TRBV6-5,.,TRBJ1-2,CASRVEGSDYGYTF,TGTGCCAGCAGGGTGGAGGGGTCGGACTATGGCTACACCTTC
.,14,TRBV13,.,TRBJ1-5,CASSLGLGVQPQHF,TGTGCCAGCAGCTTAGGCCTAGGGGTTCAGCCCCAGCATTTT
.,12,TRBV29-1,.,TRBJ2-3,CSVSGYRDTQYF,TGCAGCGTTTCCGGGTACCGGGATACGCAGTATTTT
.,14,TRBV9,.,TRBJ1-3,CASSVEGQGNTIYF,TGTGCCAGCAGCGTAGAAGGACAGGGAAACACCATATATTTT
TRBD1,15,TRBV13,.,TRBJ2-2,CASSLDRVGTGELFF,TGTGCCAGCAGCCTGGACAGGGTGGGAACCGGGGAGCTGTTTTTT
TRBD2,18,TRBV29-1,.,TRBJ2-5,CSVEDEGLAGMGGETQYF,TGCAGCGTTGAAGATGAAGGACTAGCCGGGATGGGCGGGGAGACCCAGTACTTC
.,14,TRBV10-3,.,TRBJ2-7,CAISESAQFDEQYF,TGTGCCATCAGTGAGTCGGCCCAGTTCGACGAGCAGTACTTC
.,13,TRBV6-1,.,TRBJ2-7,CASSEGGFLEQYF,TGTGCCAGCAGTGAAGGCGGATTCTTGGAGCAGTACTTC
TRBD1,13,TRBV6-5,.,TRBJ1-3,CASSRTGGNTIYF,TGTGCCAGCAGTCGGACAGGGGGAAACACCATATATTTT
TRBD2,15,TRBV10-3,.,TRBJ2-1,CAISDTSGRWNEQFF,TGTGCCATCAGCGATACTAGCGGGAGGTGGAATGAGCAGTTCTTC
TRBD1,13,TRBV18,.,TRBJ1-2,CASWGTVNYGYTF,TGTGCCAGCTGGGGGACAGTCAACTATGGCTACACCTTC
.,14,TRBV6-4,.,TRBJ2-3,CASSDSGLTDTQYF,TGTGCCAGCAGTGACTCCGGTCTCACAGATACGCAGTATTTT
TRBD1,16,TRBV4-2,.,TRBJ1-5,CASSQEPWTGDQPQHF,TGTGCCAGCAGCCAAGAGCCCTGGACAGGGGACCAGCCCCAGCATTTT
TRBD2,17,TRBV4-1,.,TRBJ2-7,CASSHVPFTSGDYGQYF,TGCGCCAGCAGCCACGTCCCCTTTACTAGCGGGGACTACGGGCAGTACTTC
.,15,TRBV7-2,.,TRBJ2-4,CASSLSVSTKNIQYF,TGTGCCAGCAGCCTTAGTGTCTCCACCAAAAACATTCAGTACTTC
.,16,TRBV21-1,.,TRBJ1-1,CASSCAGTGRDTEAFF,TGTGCCAGCAGCTGCGCTGGGACAGGGAGGGACACTGAAGCTTTCTTT
.,12,TRBV30,.,TRBJ1-2,CAWSVGSPGYTF,TGTGCCTGGAGTGTAGGTAGTCCAGGGTACACCTTC
TRBD2,18,TRBV7-2,.,TRBJ2-3,CASSLEGWTSGTSNTQYF,TGTGCCAGCAGCTTAGAAGGGTGGACTAGCGGGACCTCAAATACGCAGTATTTT